This T cell receptor (beta chain) comes out of a study of shared clonotypes between healthy human individuals. Study overall: Donors, aged 18 to 49, were a couple of women and a few men.

The assay was immunoSEQ multiplex PCR, and TCRdb's table has in-frame clones only and misses some. The top ten clones hold 0.1% to 0.15% of a sample with about 2 million clones, 85% to 95% of them seen once. Study results and caveats: It was the few donors that limited the genetic and exposure-history diversity represented. Despite large depth, sorted-subset datasets appeared incompletely sequenced. Some clonotypes were shared by all four sorted-subset donors, while others were not shared. The non-shared ones had lower generation probabilities than the shared ones.

In regard to this clone: The antigen remains undetermined.

The TCR comes from a man aged 18 to 29 in good health. The sample comprised naive CD4+ T cells sorted from blood. Subset: CD45RA+ positively selected.

CDR3 nucleotide sequence: TGCGCCAGCAGCCAAGAGGGTAGCCCGAACTACAATGAGCAGTTCTTC. It specifies CASSQEGSPNYNEQFF. This chain links TRBV4-3 with TRBJ2-1; D call uncertain. The V and J ends lost 0 bases and 3 bases respectively, with 12 bases between them. This CDR3 contains 16 residues. Germline V gene sequence: CDR1 LGHNA, CDR2 YSLEER.